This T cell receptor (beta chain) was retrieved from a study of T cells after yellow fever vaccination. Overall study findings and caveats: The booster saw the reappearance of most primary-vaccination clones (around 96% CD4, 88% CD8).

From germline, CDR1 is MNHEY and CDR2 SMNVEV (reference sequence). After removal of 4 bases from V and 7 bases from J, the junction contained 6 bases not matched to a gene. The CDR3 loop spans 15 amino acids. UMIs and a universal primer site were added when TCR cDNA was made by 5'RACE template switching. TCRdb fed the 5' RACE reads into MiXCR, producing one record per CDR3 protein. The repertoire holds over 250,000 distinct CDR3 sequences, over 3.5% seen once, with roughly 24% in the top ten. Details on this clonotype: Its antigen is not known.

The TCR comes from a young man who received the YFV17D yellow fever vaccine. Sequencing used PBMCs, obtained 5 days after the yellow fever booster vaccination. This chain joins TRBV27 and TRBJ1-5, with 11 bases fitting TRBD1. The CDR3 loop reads CASSSGTGGKQPQHF. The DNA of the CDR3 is TGTGCCAGCAGTTCCGGGACAGGGGGAAAGCAGCCCCAGCATTTT.